The 21 T cell receptor beta chains below were found in one sample sequenced in a study of T cell repertoires in cytomegalovirus infection. One entry per CDR3 protein, called by TCRdb with MiXCR from the reads. Altogether 45,000 to 55,000 distinct CDR3 sequences are present, about 19% being singletons, with the ten largest covering about 55%. Antigens for these TCRs are unknown. This specimen was CD8+ T cells from cultured PBMCs, taken from culture after CMV antigen stimulation. The receptors here all came from a human donor in good health (CMV status not recorded). Some clones in this sample may be carry-over from other donors' samples.

This clonotype came up a few times. The rearrangement links TRBV25-1 to TRBJ1-1; the D is unclear. The CDR3 contains 13 residues. V was clipped by 4 bases and J by 2 bases, with 8 bases between them. CDR1 is MGHDK and CDR2 is SYGVNS in the germline V gene. The CDR3 loop is CASSGSANTEAFF. The CDR3 DNA reads as TGTGCCAGCAGTGGGTCAGCAAACACTGAAGCTTTCTTT. The whole variable domain, filled in from reference TRBV25-1 and TRBJ1-1, reads EADIYQTPRYLVIGTGKKITLECSQTMGHDKMYWYQQDPGMELHLIHYSYGVNSTEKGDLSSESTVSRIRTEHFPLTLESARPSHTSQYLCASSGSANTEAFFGQGTRLTVV.

This clonotype was observed a handful of times. The chain has TRBV25-1 and TRBJ1-1; D might be TRBD1 (6 bases). The V end lost 2 bases, the J end lost 5 bases, and 9 bases lay between the germline ends. The CDR3 length is 13 residues. The V gene's germline CDR1 is MGHDK and CDR2 SYGVNS. CDR3 sequence (DNA): TGTGCCAGCAGTGAAATAGGGGGAACTGAAGCTTTCTTT. The encoded protein is CASSEIGGTEAFF.

This clonotype was seen at least ten times. CDR3 in DNA: TGTGCCAGCAGCTTGGGTCCCGGACAGCAGTTCTTC. This translates into CASSLGPGQQFF. This chain links TRBV5-6 with TRBJ2-1, with D uncertain. The germline V gene encodes CDR1 SGHDT and CDR2 YYEEEE. The V end lost 0 bases, the J end lost 11 bases, and 9 bases lay between the germline ends. The CDR3 runs 12 residues.

The genes are TRBV27 and TRBJ2-1, with a weak D call TRBD2 (7 bases). CDR1 is MNHEY and CDR2 is SMNVEV in the germline V gene (reference sequence). V lost 5 bases and J lost 8, with 22 bases in between. The CDR3 contains 16 residues. CDR3 amino acids: CASSPRGGALLDEQFF. CDR3 sequence (DNA): TGTGCCAGCAGTCCCCGAGGGGGGGCTCTCTTGGATGAGCAGTTCTTC.

This clonotype was seen more than once but under ten times. This chain connects TRBV7-2 to TRBJ2-7; 7 nucleotides match TRBD2. The V gene's germline CDR1 is SGHTA and CDR2 FQGNSA. The ends lost 5 bases at V and 0 bases at J; junction bases unmatched: 7. This CDR3 region has 15 residues. The CDR3 sequence is CASSNPGRGSYEQYF. As DNA, the CDR3 is TGTGCCAGCAGCAATCCGGGGAGGGGCTCCTACGAGCAGTACTTC.

The genes are TRBV19 and TRBJ2-1, with 12 positions matching TRBD2. The V segment lost 10 bases and the J segment 7 bases; nucleotides outside the gene matches: 8. Germline-derived CDR1 and CDR2 are LNHDA and SQIVND (reference sequence). The CDR3 consists of 14 residues. The CDR3 DNA reads as TGTGCCACCTGGTCTAGCGGGGGGGCGAATGAGCAGTTCTTC. It specifies CATWSSGGANEQFF.

This clonotype showed up many times. The chain joins TRBV27 to TRBJ2-5, with 15 bases matching TRBD2. Looked up from germline, CDR1 is MNHEY and CDR2 is SMNVEV (reference sequence). The CDR3 contains 18 residues. Trimming removed 5 bases from V and 1 base from J; junction bases left unmatched: 8. This chain's CDR3 is CASSDGLAGGPGQETQYF. The CDR3 nucleotides are TGTGCCAGCAGTGACGGACTAGCGGGAGGGCCTGGCCAAGAGACCCAGTACTTC.

This clonotype occurred a few times. The chain has TRBV11-2 and TRBJ2-7, with 7 bases identical to TRBD2. CDR1 is SGHAT and CDR2 is FQNNGV in the germline V gene. CDR3 size: 16 residues. J gave up 0 bases and V 1 base, and 6 bases lay outside the gene matches. In nucleotides, the CDR3 is TGTGCCAGCAGCTTAGGCGGACTAGGGTTCTCCTACGAGCAGTACTTC. Translating gives CASSLGGLGFSYEQYF.

This clonotype was counted only a few times. The rearrangement links TRBV11-2 to TRBJ2-2; 8 positions match TRBD1. CDR1 is SGHAT and CDR2 is FQNNGV in the germline V gene. The J segment lost 5 bases and the V segment lost 8 bases, leaving 13 bases of the junction unmatched. This CDR3 contains 16 residues. The CDR3 spells CASARFGQGRTGELFF. Here the CDR3 DNA reads TGTGCCAGCGCCCGGTTCGGACAGGGCCGGACCGGGGAGCTGTTTTTT.

This clonotype was seen a few times. The DNA for the CDR3 is TGCGCCAGCAGCCATCGCGAGGGACTAGCGGGTAGCACAGATACGCAGTATTTT. Translated: CASSHREGLAGSTDTQYF. The chain is built from TRBV4-1 and TRBJ2-3; TRBD2 matches 12 bases. V lost 3 bases and J lost 0; bases outside the gene matches: 7. The CDR3 is made up of 18 amino acids. Germline V gives CDR1 MGHRA, CDR2 YSYEKL.

As to this clonotype: A much larger clone sits a single nucleotide away, making a read error possible. J is TRBJ2-2 and V is TRBV7-6; weak D call: TRBD2 (6 bases). Germline values: CDR1 SGHVS, CDR2 FNYEAQ. This CDR3 has 15 amino acids. The CDR3 coding sequence is TGTGCCAGCAGCTTAGGCGGACACGGGACCGGGGGGCTGTTTTTT. It yields the protein CASSLGGHGTGGLFF.

This clonotype was found a few times. The genes are TRBV7-6 and TRBJ2-6; 7 bases are a match to TRBD1. V lost 5 bases, J lost 2 bases, and 3 bases stayed unmatched. The CDR3 has 15 amino acids. The germline CDR1 and CDR2 sequences are SGHVS and FNYEAQ. The CDR3 protein is CASSITGAGANVLTF. In DNA, the CDR3 is TGTGCCAGCAGCATAACAGGGGCTGGGGCCAACGTCCTGACTTTC.

This clonotype was counted ten times or more. This chain connects TRBV19 to TRBJ2-7, with D perhaps TRBD1 (5 bases). The V end was cut by 8 bases, the J end by 2 bases, with 10 bases between. Germline loops: CDR1 LNHDA, CDR2 SQIVND (reference sequence). The CDR3 contains 12 residues. The CDR3 sequence: CASHAGTYEQYF. The CDR3 nucleotides read TGTGCCAGTCATGCAGGGACCTACGAGCAGTACTTC.

This clonotype was recorded at least ten times. V is TRBV10-3 and J is TRBJ2-1; no firm D call. Trimming shortened V by 7 bases and J by 4 bases, and 8 bases separated the two germline ends. The CDR3 has 12 amino acids. Germline CDR1 ENHRY, CDR2 SYGVKD. The CDR3 region has the DNA TGTGCCATCAAGGCGGAATACAATGAGCAGTTCTTC. Its translation is CAIKAEYNEQFF.

This chain links TRBV6-5 with TRBJ1-1; tentatively, D is TRBD1 (6 bases). Trimming left V 2 bases short and J 0 bases short, with 13 bases between. This CDR3 region has 16 residues. The germline CDR1 and CDR2 sequences are MNHEY and SVGAGI. This chain's CDR3 is CASSYVSGQLNTEAFF. The CDR3 DNA is TGTGCCAGCAGTTACGTGTCCGGACAGTTGAACACTGAAGCTTTCTTT.

The chain is built from TRBV6-5 and TRBJ1-2; D might be TRBD1 (5 bases). V dropped 5 bases and J dropped 0 bases, with 13 bases sitting between them. Germline loops: CDR1 MNHEY, CDR2 SVGAGI. This CDR3 comprises 15 residues. In nucleotides, the CDR3 is TGTGCCAGCAGTAACAGGAGCCCAGCTAACTATGGCTACACCTTC. Translated, it gives CASSNRSPANYGYTF.

This chain links TRBV9 with TRBJ2-6; TRBD1 agrees at 7 bases. The germline V gene encodes CDR1 SGDLS and CDR2 YYNGEE. The CDR3 totals 16 residues. V trimming: 4 bases; J trimming: 4 bases; junction bases outside the gene matches: 8. CDR3 protein: CASSTRQGEGANVLTF. The CDR3 nucleotides read TGTGCCAGCAGCACCAGACAGGGAGAAGGGGCCAACGTCCTGACTTTC.

This clonotype was counted between two and nine times. The chain uses TRBV6-2 or TRBV6-3 and TRBJ2-2; no reliable D call. The length of the CDR3 is 15 residues. V lost 0 bases to trimming and J lost 1 base, with 6 bases between them. Germline assignment: CDR1 MNHEY and CDR2 SVGEGT. In DNA, the CDR3 is TGTGCCAGCAGTTACTCGAGCTGGAACACCGGGGAGCTGTTTTTT. This encodes CASSYSSWNTGELFF.

This clonotype was found many times. The chain uses TRBV5-4 and TRBJ2-3; 14 positions match TRBD2. CDR3 length: 17 residues. Germline CDR1 and CDR2: SGHNT and YYREEE (reference sequence). J gave up 5 bases and V 0 bases, and 5 bases lay outside the gene matches. CDR3 coding DNA: TGTGCCAGCAGCTTGGGGGGACTAGCGGGAGACAAAGATACGCAGTATTTT. It specifies CASSLGGLAGDKDTQYF. Together with reference TRBV5-4 and TRBJ2-3, the CDR3 gives the full variable domain: ETGVTQSPTHLIKTRGQQVTLRCSSQSGHNTVSWYQQALGQGPQFIFQYYREEENGRGNFPPRFSGLQFPNYSSELNVNALELDDSALYLCASSLGGLAGDKDTQYFGPGTRLTVL.

This sequence joins TRBV27 and TRBJ2-3; TRBD1 or TRBD2 may be the D gene (6 bases each). Trimming shortened V by 0 bases and J by 2 bases, and 9 bases separated the two germline ends. The CDR3 is 15 residues long. Germline V gene sequence: CDR1 MNHEY, CDR2 SMNVEV (reference sequence). The CDR3 DNA reads as TGTGCCAGCAGTTTATCAGGGGGGACCACAGATACGCAGTATTTT. The encoded protein is CASSLSGGTTDTQYF.

The genes are TRBV9 and TRBJ2-3; the match to TRBD2 covers 8 bases. Germline CDR1 SGDLS, CDR2 YYNGEE. The CDR3 has 14 residues. The V and J ends lost 4 bases and 4 bases, in that order; junction bases with no gene match: 5. In DNA, the CDR3 is TGTGCCAGCAGCCTAAGCGGGAGACCAGATACGCAGTATTTT. This codes for CASSLSGRPDTQYF. The entire variable domain, with the rest obtained from reference TRBV9 and TRBJ2-3, is as follows: DSGVTQTPKHLITATGQRVTLRCSPRSGDLSVYWYQQSLDQGLQFLIQYYNGEERAKGNILERFSAQQFPDLHSELNLSSLELGDSALYFCASSLSGRPDTQYFGPGTRLTVL.